A selection of T cell receptor beta chains follows, all from one sample in a study of OX40 agonist ivuxolimab in advanced cancers. This table comes from immunoSEQ multiplex PCR, and its TCRdb copy is limited to in-frame clones, with some not included. The table shows tens of thousands of clones, with roughly 82% occurring only once. Sequencing was performed on CD4+ or CD8+ T cells sorted from blood, taken in a trial of the OX40 agonist ivuxolimab. The receptors were gathered from an adult with an advanced solid tumor such as melanoma, head and neck, liver or kidney cancer. The CDR3 runs from the conserved cysteine through the conserved F or W. D genes are given only for firm matches. Clone sizes are given selectively: once, few, many, or a class where the clone is expanded.

>TRBJ2-2|.|TRBV11-2|.
TGTGCCAGCAGCTTAGCGGGGGTCACCGGGGAGCTGTTTTTT
CASSLAGVTGELFF
>TRBJ2-3|.|TRBV2|.
TGTGCCAGCATCATGGTGCAGGAAGCAGATACGCAGTATTTT
CASIMVQEADTQYF
>TRBJ2-3|TRBD2|TRBV2|.
TGTGCCAGCAGGGAATCTAGCGGGGGCACAGATACGCAGTATTTT
CASRESSGGTDTQYF
>TRBJ1-5|TRBD1|TRBV2|few
TGTGCCAGCAGGGGACAGGAGGATCAGCCCCAGCATTTT
CASRGQEDQPQHF
>TRBJ2-3|.|TRBV29-1|once
TGCAGCGTTGAAGACGGGGGCACAGATACGCAGTATTTT
CSVEDGGTDTQYF
>TRBJ2-6|TRBD1|TRBV28|.
TGTGCCAGCAGACCGTTTGAGGGGGCGGCTGGGGCCAACGTCCTGACTTTC
CASRPFEGAAGANVLTF
>TRBJ2-1|.|TRBV25-1|.
TGTGCCAGCAGTGAAGGACCGACCTACAATGAGCAGTTCTTC
CASSEGPTYNEQFF
>TRBJ2-7|.|TRBV6-5|few
TGTGCCAGCAGTCGCGACCTGCAAGCCCCATTGTACTTC
CASSRDLQAPLYF
>TRBJ1-2|.|TRBV9|few
TGTGCCAGCAGCGTAGCGCCGGGGGCAGACTATGGCTACACCTTC
CASSVAPGADYGYTF
>TRBJ2-5|.|TRBV20-1|.
TGCAGTGCTAGTTCCCCAGAGACCCAGTACTTC
CSASSPETQYF
>TRBJ2-2|TRBD1|TRBV2|.
TGTGCCAGCAGGGGGGACAGCCCGAACACCGGGGAGCTGTTTTTT
CASRGDSPNTGELFF
>TRBJ2-5|.|TRBV2|.
TGTGCCAGCAGGCCCTCCGTTGCCCAGTACTTC
CASRPSVAQYF
>TRBJ2-1|TRBD2|TRBV11-2|.
TGTGCCAGCAGCCTACAACTAGCGGGGGAGTGGAATGAGCAGTTCTTC
CASSLQLAGEWNEQFF
>TRBJ2-7|.|TRBV7-2|once
TGTGCCAGCAGCTCGAACTGGGGTGAGCAGTACTTC
CASSSNWGEQYF
>TRBJ2-3|TRBD2|TRBV5-1|.
TGCGCCAGCAGCTTGGCCCCACTAGCGGACCCCACAGATACGCAGTATTTT
CASSLAPLADPTDTQYF
>TRBJ1-2|TRBD1|TRBV2|.
TGTGCCAGCAGTGAAACAGGGGGGACTGGCTACACCTTC
CASSETGGTGYTF
>TRBJ2-2|TRBD2|TRBV18|once
TGTGCCAGCTCACCACGGCTAGCGGGAACCGGGGAGCTGTTTTTT
CASSPRLAGTGELFF
>TRBJ1-1|.|TRBV10-3|.
TGTGCCATCAGTGATTCCGGGGGCGCAGCTTTCTTT
CAISDSGGAAFF
>TRBJ1-2|.|TRBV27|once
TGTGCCAGCAGTTTCAGGGGAAACTATGGCTACACCTTC
CASSFRGNYGYTF
>TRBJ2-1|TRBD2|TRBV4-2|.
TGTGCCAGCAGCCAAGCGGGACTAGCGGGAGGGTACGATGAGCAGTTCTTC
CASSQAGLAGGYDEQFF
>TRBJ2-3|TRBD2|TRBV15|.
TGTGCCACCAGGCTAGCGGGAGCAGATACGCAGTATTTT
CATRLAGADTQYF
>TRBJ1-5|.|TRBV7-2|medium-sized
TGTGCCAGCAGCTTAGTTGCAGCCGGAGGGCCCCAGCATTTT
CASSLVAAGGPQHF
>TRBJ2-5|.|TRBV5-1|.
TGCGCCAGCAGCTTGGGCGGCTTCCAAGAGACCCAGTACTTC
CASSLGGFQETQYF
>TRBJ2-2|TRBD2|TRBV27|.
TGTGCCAGCAGTCCCTCCTGGACTAGCGTCGCCGGGGAGCTGTTTTTT
CASSPSWTSVAGELFF
>TRBJ2-5|.|TRBV7-2|.
TGTGCCAGCAGCTTAGCTATTTACCAAGAGACCCAGTACTTC
CASSLAIYQETQYF
>TRBJ2-5|.|TRBV18|.
TGTGCCAGCTCACCCGATGACTCCCCCCCTCAGACCCAGTACTTC
CASSPDDSPPQTQYF
>TRBJ2-1|TRBD2|TRBV2|.
TGTGCCAGCAGATTGACTAGCGACTCCTACAATGAGCAGTTCTTC
CASRLTSDSYNEQFF
>TRBJ1-1|.|TRBV2|once
TGTGCCAGCAGACCAAAAGGAACAGGCATGAACACTGAAGCTTTCTTT
CASRPKGTGMNTEAFF
>TRBJ2-7|TRBD2|TRBV19|once
TGTGCCAGTAGTATACGGGGGGTGAACTCTGTAACGGAGCAGTACTTC
CASSIRGVNSVTEQYF
>TRBJ1-2|.|TRBV7-2|.
TGTGCCAGCAGCTTGGCCAGTTCCTATGGCTACACCTTC
CASSLASSYGYTF
>TRBJ1-2|TRBD1|TRBV9|few
TGTGCCAGCAGCGTCGGAGGGGGCGCATTTGGTGGCTACACCTTC
CASSVGGGAFGGYTF
>TRBJ1-1|.|TRBV28|once
TGTGCCAGCACCATACCCAGCGGACGCCCGAACACTGAAGCTTTCTTT
CASTIPSGRPNTEAFF
>TRBJ1-1|TRBD1|TRBV2|few
TGTGCCAGCAGTGTTCGGCTTGGGACAGACACTGAAGCTTTCTTT
CASSVRLGTDTEAFF
>TRBJ2-1|TRBD2|TRBV7-2|.
TGTGCCAGCAGCTTAAGGGCTAGCGGGGGGGGATACAATGAGCAGTTCTTC
CASSLRASGGGYNEQFF
>TRBJ2-1|.|TRBV29-1|.
TGCAGCGTTGAAGCAGGGGGGGGTTACAATGAGCAGTTCTTC
CSVEAGGGYNEQFF
>TRBJ1-1|.|TRBV18|.
TGTGCCAGCTCACTCTCTGGAATGAACACTGAAGCTTTCTTT
CASSLSGMNTEAFF
>TRBJ2-3|.|TRBV2|.
TGTGCCAGCGGTCCTACGGCTACGGCAGATACGCAGTATTTT
CASGPTATADTQYF
>TRBJ1-2|.|TRBV19|.
TGTGCCAGTAGGCAGGGGTATGGCTACACCTTC
CASRQGYGYTF
>TRBJ1-1|.|TRBV5-3|.
TGTGCCAGAAGCTTGGCCAGGGACCCTGAAGCTTTCTTT
CARSLARDPEAFF
>TRBJ1-1|TRBD1|TRBV7-2|once
TGTGCCAGCAGCTTGGATTACAGGGGGTTGGATGAAGCTTTCTTT
CASSLDYRGLDEAFF
>TRBJ1-1|.|TRBV10-1|.
TGCGCCAGCAGTGAGTCTACTGAAGCTTTCTTT
CASSESTEAFF
>TRBJ2-2|.|TRBV6-5|few
TGTGCCAGCAGTTCAACGTACAGGGAGTTCGGGGAGCTGTTTTTT
CASSSTYREFGELFF
>TRBJ1-3|.|TRBV4-3|.
TGCGCCAGCAGCTCCGGACCCGGTTCAGGAAACACCATATATTTT
CASSSGPGSGNTIYF
>TRBJ1-3|.|TRBV5-1|.
TGCGCCAGCAGCTTGGACCCCAGCCGCGGAAACACCATATATTTT
CASSLDPSRGNTIYF
>TRBJ2-7|.|TRBV28|.
TGTGCCAGCAGTTTACCCCAAACCCCCTACGAGCAGTACTTC
CASSLPQTPYEQYF
>TRBJ1-2|.|TRBV28|few
TGTGCCAGCAGTTTACCGGGAGCCTATGGCTACACCTTC
CASSLPGAYGYTF
>TRBJ1-1|.|TRBV10-1|once
TGCGCCAGCAGTGGGGGGGGAATGAACACTGAAGCTTTCTTT
CASSGGGMNTEAFF
>TRBJ2-1|.|TRBV28|.
TGTGCCAGCAGTTCGACCCCGGAGCGGGAGCAGTTCTTC
CASSSTPEREQFF
>TRBJ1-5|TRBD1|TRBV28|.
TGTGCCAGCAGTTTAGGAGGGGGCAGGCAGCCCCAGCATTTT
CASSLGGGRQPQHF
>TRBJ1-1|.|TRBV5-8|.
TGTGCCAGCAGCTTGAGGCCTGAAGCTTTCTTT
CASSLRPEAFF
>TRBJ2-2|TRBD2|TRBV4-1|.
TGCGCCAGCAGCCAATGGGCGGGAGTGAGCGGGGAGCTGTTTTTT
CASSQWAGVSGELFF
>TRBJ1-1|TRBD1|TRBV7-2|.
TGTGCCAGCAGCTTAGGGGGACAGGGGTCTGAAGCTTTCTTT
CASSLGGQGSEAFF
>TRBJ2-5|.|TRBV5-1|.
TGCGCCAGCAGCTCCACAGGGAACTCCCAAGAGACCCAGTACTTC
CASSSTGNSQETQYF
>TRBJ2-3|TRBD2|TRBV5-1|.
TGCGCCAGCAGCGTGGGACTAGCGGGAGTATTAACAAGCACAGATACGCAGTATTTT
CASSVGLAGVLTSTDTQYF
>TRBJ1-4|.|TRBV28|.
TGTGCCAGCAGCACCCTACAGGGAGGGAATGAAAAACTGTTTTTT
CASSTLQGGNEKLFF
>TRBJ2-5|TRBD2|TRBV4-2|.
TGTGCCAGCAGCCAAGGGTCGGGGGGGCAAGAGACCCAGTACTTC
CASSQGSGGQETQYF
>TRBJ1-3|.|TRBV5-8|.
TGTGCCAGCAGCTTAGGACTCCGCTCTGGAAACACCATATATTTT
CASSLGLRSGNTIYF
>TRBJ2-3|TRBD1|TRBV28|.
TGTGCCAGCAGTTCCTCGGGACAGGGTTTTGATACGCAGTATTTT
CASSSSGQGFDTQYF
>TRBJ1-5|TRBD1|TRBV6-1|.
TGTGCCAGCAGTGCCGACAGGGGACGCAATCAGCCCCAGCATTTT
CASSADRGRNQPQHF